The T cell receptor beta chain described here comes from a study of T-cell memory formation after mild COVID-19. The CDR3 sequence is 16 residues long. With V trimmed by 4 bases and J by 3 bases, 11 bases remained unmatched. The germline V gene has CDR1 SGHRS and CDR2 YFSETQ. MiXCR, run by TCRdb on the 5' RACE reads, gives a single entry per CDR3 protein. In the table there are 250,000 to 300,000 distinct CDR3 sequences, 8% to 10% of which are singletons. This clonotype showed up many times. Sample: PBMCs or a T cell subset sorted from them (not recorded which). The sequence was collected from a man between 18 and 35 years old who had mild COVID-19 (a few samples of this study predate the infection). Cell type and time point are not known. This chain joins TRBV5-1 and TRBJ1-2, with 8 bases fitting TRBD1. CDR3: CASSLRTGKGDYGYTF. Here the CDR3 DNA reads TGCGCCAGCAGCCTTCGGACAGGGAAGGGAGACTATGGCTACACCTTC.